The table lists the clone carrying this TCR beta chain with a count of one. Its cognate antigen is unknown. The V gene's germline CDR1 is LNHNV and CDR2 YYDKDF (reference sequence). There are 12 residues in the CDR3. Between the trimmed V and J ends, which lost 5 bases and 7 bases, there was a span of 9 bases. Genomic DNA per cell subset filled all wells of several immunoSEQ plates. Assay used: immunoSEQ multiplex PCR; TCRdb lists only in-frame clones, some missing. The sample lists approximately 1.5 million clones; 98% to 99% were seen once. This specimen belongs to a study of shared clonotypes between healthy human individuals. The split of CD4+ cells yielded CD45RA+ naive and CD45RA-negative memory subsets. General study findings and limits: Around 5% was the fraction of naive CD4 clonotypes found shared across a few donors. Although depth was large, rarefaction showed that sequencing of the sorted subsets was incomplete.

The receptor was isolated from a man younger than 45 in good health. Sequencing used naive CD4+ T cells sorted from blood. Specified subset: CD45RA+ positively selected. The gene calls are TRBV15 and TRBJ2-1; TRBD1 or TRBD2 may be the D gene (5 bases each). DNA of the CDR3: TGTGCCACCAGCGGGGGTAGGAATGAGCAGTTCTTC. Protein product: CATSGGRNEQFF.